These 29 T cell receptor beta chains were all obtained from the same sample, sequenced in a study of blood T cell repertoires in COVID-19. Clones were sequenced by immunoSEQ multiplex PCR, and TCRdb holds only the in-frame ones, with some missing. The top ten clones hold over 1.5% of a sample with 400,000 to 500,000 clones, approximately 87% of them seen once. The source material was PBMCs or T cells enriched from blood (not recorded which). The origin of the receptors is a middle-aged woman who had recovered from COVID-19.

The V call is TRBV10-3, the J call TRBJ2-5; 9 bases match TRBD2. This CDR3 region has 16 residues. Looked up from germline, CDR1 is ENHRY and CDR2 is SYGVKD. J lost 4 bases, V lost 4 bases, and 10 bases had no gene match. The CDR3 sequence: CAISGAGREGGETQYF. The CDR3 DNA reads as TGTGCCATCAGTGGAGCAGGGCGGGAGGGCGGAGAGACCCAGTACTTC.

This chain links TRBV6-1 with TRBJ1-2; TRBD1 agrees at 7 bases. After removal of 6 bases from V and 5 bases from J, the junction contained 9 bases not matched to a gene. This CDR3 is built from 14 residues. Germline assignment: CDR1 MNHNS and CDR2 SASEGT. CDR3 loop: CASSNSGTVYGYTF. In DNA, the CDR3 is TGTGCCAGCAGCAACTCCGGGACAGTTTATGGCTACACCTTC.

This clone showed up just once. The chain joins TRBV10-1 to TRBJ2-2; 11 bases are a match to TRBD1. This CDR3 region has 16 residues. Looked up from germline, CDR1 is WNHNN and CDR2 is SYGVQD (reference sequence). Trimming took 4 bases from V and 7 from J; bases not matched to a gene: 8. The CDR3 loop reads CASSGLGQGEGGELFF. The DNA for the CDR3 is TGCGCCAGCAGTGGCCTGGGACAGGGGGAAGGCGGGGAGCTGTTTTTT.

The rearrangement uses TRBV10-3 and TRBJ2-1; D might be TRBD2 (5 bases). Trimming left V 0 bases short and J 0 bases short, with 9 bases between. The CDR3 is 16 amino acids. CDR1 ENHRY and CDR2 SYGVKD come from the germline V gene. The CDR3 sequence: CAISESERSSYNEQFF. The CDR3 region has the DNA TGTGCCATCAGTGAGTCGGAGCGGAGCTCCTACAATGAGCAGTTCTTC.

The chain uses TRBV21-1 and TRBJ2-1; the table's TRBD1 call for D was not verified on the DNA. TRBV21-1 is a pseudogene locus. This CDR3 comprises 20 residues. The CDR3 DNA sequence: TGTGCCACCCCACATGGGCCCCCGGACAGGGTTTCTCCACTTTACAATGAGCAGTTCTTC. Protein product: CATPHGPPDRVSPLYNEQFF.

This chain connects TRBV7-9 to TRBJ2-2; 7 bases agree with TRBD1. The CDR3 consists of 15 residues. Germline V gives CDR1 SEHNR, CDR2 FQNEAQ (reference sequence). V was clipped by 5 bases and J by 7 bases; unmatched bases: 10. CDR3 nucleotide sequence: TGTGCCAGCAGCCGACAGGGCGCGCTCCACGGGGAGCTGTTTTTT. This translates into CASSRQGALHGELFF.

The V gene is TRBV19, the J gene TRBJ2-1; no firm D call. This CDR3 spans 13 amino acids. The germline V gene has CDR1 LNHDA and CDR2 SQIVND (reference sequence). Deletions cut 5 bases from V and 2 bases from J, with 7 bases between. The CDR3 DNA sequence: TGTGCCAGTAGTCCTGGCACCTACAATGAGCAGTTCTTC. It yields the protein CASSPGTYNEQFF.

The rearrangement joins TRBV7-9 to TRBJ2-3, with D perhaps matching TRBD2 (5 bases). Germline CDR1 reads SEHNR; CDR2 reads FQNEAQ (reference sequence). The CDR3 runs 15 residues. Trimming stripped 2 bases from V and 5 bases from J, with 14 bases between. CDR3 region: CASSLNGVPEDTQYF. The CDR3 DNA reads as TGTGCCAGCAGCTTAAACGGGGTGCCTGAAGATACGCAGTATTTT.

The V and J genes are TRBV5-1 and TRBJ2-7; 12 nucleotides align to TRBD2. V shed 6 bases and J 3 bases; nucleotides not matched to a gene: 13. Germline V gene data show CDR1 as SGHRS and CDR2 as YFSETQ. CDR3 length equals 17 residues. CDR3 in DNA: TGCGCCAGCACCCCACCCAGAATGGGACTAGCGGGCTACGAGCAGTACTTC. It yields the protein CASTPPRMGLAGYEQYF.

The chain combines TRBV5-4 with TRBJ2-1; no clear D gene. CDR3 size: 14 residues. The germline V and J ends were trimmed by 2 bases and 2 bases, with 8 bases remaining between them. The V gene's germline CDR1 is SGHNT and CDR2 YYREEE (reference sequence). The CDR3 nucleotides read TGTGCCAGCAGCTTCACCAGTGCCTACAATGAGCAGTTCTTC. Translated, it gives CASSFTSAYNEQFF. The complete variable domain, with remaining parts taken from reference TRBV5-4 and TRBJ2-1, reads ETGVTQSPTHLIKTRGQQVTLRCSSQSGHNTVSWYQQALGQGPQFIFQYYREEENGRGNFPPRFSGLQFPNYSSELNVNALELDDSALYLCASSFTSAYNEQFFGPGTRLTVL.

The chain links TRBV7-2 to TRBJ2-1, with 13 bases matching TRBD2. This CDR3 has 15 residues. Germline CDR1 is SGHTA and CDR2 is FQGNSA. V lost 5 bases and J lost 8; bases outside the gene matches: 6. The CDR3 DNA is TGTGCCAGCAGCCTTGGACTAGCGGGAGTTGATGAGCAGTTCTTC. Amino acid sequence: CASSLGLAGVDEQFF.

This chain connects TRBV4-3 to TRBJ2-1, with 10 bases fitting TRBD2. V lost 5 bases, J lost 7 bases, and 5 bases stayed unmatched. From germline, CDR1 is LGHNA and CDR2 YSLEER. The CDR3 consists of 14 residues. The CDR3 region is CASSGLAGANEQFF. CDR3 bases: TGCGCCAGCAGCGGTCTAGCGGGAGCTAATGAGCAGTTCTTC.

The gene calls are TRBV6-5 and TRBJ2-7; D is undetermined. V was clipped by 0 bases and J by 0 bases, with 3 bases between them. CDR3 size: 13 residues. Germline V gene data show CDR1 as MNHEY and CDR2 as SVGAGI. The CDR3 is CASSYSRSYEQYF. The CDR3 DNA reads TGTGCCAGCAGTTACTCGCGCTCCTACGAGCAGTACTTC.

The V gene is TRBV4-1, the J gene TRBJ1-5; TRBD1 is a possible D gene (5 bases). The V and J ends lost 3 bases and 2 bases respectively, with 20 bases between them. Germline CDR1 is MGHRA and CDR2 is YSYEKL. CDR3 size: 18 residues. The CDR3 bases are TGCGCCAGCAGCCAGGATATGGGGCAGGGTCGACGCAATCAGCCCCAGCATTTT. This translates into CASSQDMGQGRRNQPQHF.

This sequence joins TRBV12-5 and TRBJ2-7, with 8 nucleotides matching TRBD1. This CDR3 spans 15 amino acids. V shed 6 bases, J shed 5 bases, and the junction held 12 bases outside the gene matches. The germline gives CDR1 LGHNT, CDR2 FRNRAP. The CDR3 is CASGRTGLLGHEQYF. DNA for the CDR3: TGTGCTAGTGGCCGGACAGGGTTGTTAGGACACGAGCAGTACTTC.

V gene TRBV9 combines with J gene TRBJ1-1; D gene unclear. The CDR3 runs 14 residues. Germline loops: CDR1 SGDLS, CDR2 YYNGEE. The V gene lost 4 bases and the J gene lost 4 bases, with 14 bases spanning the gap. CDR3 amino acids: CASSPSTAPTEAFF. CDR3 nucleotides: TGTGCCAGCAGCCCGAGCACAGCCCCCACTGAAGCTTTCTTT.

The chain recombines TRBV3-1 (or the pseudogene TRBV3-2) with TRBJ2-7, with no clear D. The CDR3 consists of 13 residues. The V gene lost 1 base and the J gene lost 2 bases, with 6 bases spanning the gap. In germline, CDR1 is LGHDT, CDR2 YNNKEL (reference sequence). This chain's CDR3 is CASSQGGTYEQYF. The CDR3 DNA is TGTGCCAGCAGCCAAGGCGGAACCTACGAGCAGTACTTC.

This clone was counted a single time. The V call is TRBV12-3 or TRBV12-4, the J call TRBJ1-5; no clear D gene. V was shortened by 5 bases and J by 4 bases, with 9 bases between the two germline ends. This CDR3 has 13 amino acids. The CDR3: CASSRVGNQPQHF. DNA for the CDR3: TGTGCCAGCAGTCGGGTGGGTAATCAGCCCCAGCATTTT.

The V call is TRBV19, the J call TRBJ2-3; a possible D gene is TRBD2 (7 bases). V was trimmed by 3 bases and J by 14 bases, leaving 15 bases between them. CDR3 length: 12 amino acids. The V gene's germline CDR1 is LNHDA and CDR2 SQIVND (reference sequence). The CDR3 loop is CASSIMGGGPYF. The CDR3 region has the DNA TGTGCCAGTAGTATTATGGGAGGGGGTCCGTATTTT.

The chain employs TRBV30 and TRBJ2-1; D is undetermined. The ends were cut back, 3 bases at V and 5 bases at J, with 11 bases in the middle. This CDR3 has 13 residues. The germline V gene has CDR1 GTSNPN and CDR2 SVGIG (reference sequence). CDR3 nucleotide sequence: TGTGCCTGGAGCCTAGGCCACGACAATGAGCAGTTCTTC. It is translated as CAWSLGHDNEQFF.

The V call is TRBV27, the J call TRBJ2-2; D is undetermined. Germline assignment: CDR1 MNHEY and CDR2 SMNVEV (reference sequence). The CDR3 spans 13 residues. The V end was cut by 1 base, the J end by 10 bases, with 10 bases between. Here the CDR3 reads CASSLFSEEELFF. In DNA, the CDR3 is TGTGCCAGCAGTTTATTTAGTGAGGAGGAGCTGTTTTTT.

The chain uses TRBV10-1 and TRBJ2-2; D possibly corresponds to TRBD2 (5 bases). Deletions cut 3 bases from V and 4 bases from J, with 12 bases between. Germline V gene data show CDR1 as WNHNN and CDR2 as SYGVQD (reference sequence). The CDR3 loop spans 15 amino acids. In DNA form, the CDR3 reads TGCGCCAGCAGTGAATTATCCCGGGGCACCGGGGAGCTGTTTTTT. This encodes CASSELSRGTGELFF.

V gene TRBV4-2 combines with J gene TRBJ1-1; D ambiguous. In germline, CDR1 is LGHNA, CDR2 YNFKEQ. V gave up 0 bases and J gave up 5 bases, with 19 bases separating them. The CDR3 is 17 amino acids. The CDR3 region is CASSQERFETRTTEAFF. For the CDR3, the DNA is TGTGCCAGCAGCCAAGAGAGATTTGAGACTAGGACGACTGAAGCTTTCTTT.

The CDR3: CASSLVPGNSNQPQHF. DNA of the CDR3: TGCGCCAGCAGCTTGGTCCCGGGGAATAGCAATCAGCCCCAGCATTTT. The rearrangement joins TRBV5-1 to TRBJ1-5; no reliable D call. The V gene lost 0 bases and the J gene lost 0 bases, with 10 bases spanning the gap. The CDR3 has 16 residues. CDR1 is SGHRS, CDR2 YFSETQ, per germline. Based on the CDR3 plus reference TRBV5-1 and TRBJ1-5, the full variable domain is KAGVTQTPRYLIKTRGQQVTLSCSPISGHRSVSWYQQTPGQGLQFLFEYFSETQRNKGNFPGRFSGRQFSNSRSEMNVSTLELGDSALYLCASSLVPGNSNQPQHFGDGTRLSIL.

V is TRBV19 and J is TRBJ1-3; 9 bases map to TRBD1. The length of the CDR3 is 17 residues. V gave up 6 bases and J gave up 1 base; unmatched junction bases: 10. Germline CDR1 reads LNHDA; CDR2 reads SQIVND (reference sequence). The CDR3 region has the DNA TGTGCCAGTAGAACCAACCGGGACAGGGCTTCTGGAAACACCATATATTTT. It yields the protein CASRTNRDRASGNTIYF.

The J gene is TRBJ1-1, the V gene TRBV25-1, with D maybe TRBD1 (6 bases). Germline CDR1 and CDR2: MGHDK and SYGVNS. This CDR3 contains 14 residues. V gave up 6 bases and J gave up 1 base, with 12 bases separating them. As DNA, the CDR3 is TGTGCCAGCAGGGGGACACCGTCGAACACTGAAGCTTTCTTT. Its translation: CASRGTPSNTEAFF.

This chain uses TRBV19 with TRBJ1-2; TRBD1 agrees at 8 bases. Looked up from germline, CDR1 is LNHDA and CDR2 is SQIVND (reference sequence). J gave up 2 bases and V 5 bases, and 13 bases lay outside the gene matches. CDR3 size: 17 residues. CDR3: CASSDSQGDRHNYGYTF. Written as DNA, the CDR3 is TGTGCCAGTAGTGATTCTCAGGGGGACAGGCACAACTATGGCTACACCTTC.

This clone was picked up one time. The gene calls are TRBV7-9 and TRBJ2-5, with D perhaps TRBD2 (5 bases). CDR1 and CDR2 from the germline V gene are SEHNR and FQNEAQ (reference sequence). Deletions cut 1 base from V and 5 bases from J, with 11 bases between. There are 14 residues in the CDR3. The CDR3 DNA sequence: TGTGCCAGCAGCTTAGTTGGCGGGCGGGAGACCCAGTACTTC. Its protein product is CASSLVGGRETQYF.

The rearrangement links TRBV5-1 to TRBJ2-7, with 9 bases that match TRBD1. CDR1 is SGHRS, CDR2 YFSETQ, per germline. Unmatched junction bases numbered 9, after V lost 4 bases and J lost 7 bases. CDR3 length: 14 residues. CDR3 amino acids: CASSRDRVDEEQYF. CDR3 nucleotide sequence: TGCGCCAGCAGCCGGGACAGGGTGGATGAGGAGCAGTACTTC.